A single sample is the source of the 5 T cell receptor beta chains below, sequenced in a study of identical twins. TCRdb re-derived calls from the 5' RACE reads in MiXCR, one entry per CDR3 protein. The repertoire holds fewer than 650,000 distinct CDR3 sequences, with 9.6% as singletons. This same sample was also taken into another study, of yellow fever vaccine responses in identical twins.

Sequences were obtained from PBMCs. Receptors were obtained from a woman younger than 35 in good health.

This clonotype has just a few counts. The chain combines TRBV7-6 with TRBJ1-6; a weak D match, TRBD1 (5 bases). The V and J ends lost 5 bases and 7 bases respectively, with 9 bases between them. Germline V lookup: CDR1 SGHVS, CDR2 FNYEAQ. The CDR3 is 13 amino acids. The CDR3 nucleotides are TGTGCCAGCAGCGCCGACAGAAATTCACCCCTCCACTTT. It codes for CASSADRNSPLHF.

This clonotype was picked up many times. The DNA for the CDR3 is TGTGCCAGCAGCGCCCCTCACAGTACTGAAGCTTTCTTT. It is translated as CASSAPHSTEAFF. This chain connects TRBV9 to TRBJ1-1; D remains unclear. The V end was cut by 3 bases, the J end by 5 bases, with 11 bases between. Germline lookup yields CDR1 SGDLS and CDR2 YYNGEE. The CDR3 is 13 residues long.

In this sample, this clonotype turned up many times. This chain uses TRBV20-1 with TRBJ2-1; 9 nucleotides match TRBD2. Germline V lookup: CDR1 DFQATT, CDR2 SNEGSKA (reference sequence). There are 14 residues in the CDR3. J gave up 10 bases and V 1 base, and 8 bases lay outside the gene matches. This CDR3 reads CSARVGSGGPEQFF. The CDR3 nucleotides read TGCAGTGCTAGAGTTGGTAGCGGGGGCCCAGAGCAGTTCTTC.

A few counts support this clonotype. The V and J genes are TRBV28 and TRBJ2-2, with unresolved D. Germline V gene sequence: CDR1 MDHEN, CDR2 SYDVKM. This CDR3 region has 15 residues. Trimming stripped 5 bases from V and 1 base from J, with 11 bases between. As DNA, the CDR3 is TGTGCCAGCAGTGGAGCCGAAAAGAACACCGGGGAGCTGTTTTTT. It encodes CASSGAEKNTGELFF.

This clonotype showed up just a few times. The rearrangement links TRBV4-3 to TRBJ2-2, with D perhaps being TRBD1 or TRBD2 (5 bases each). Germline loops: CDR1 LGHNA, CDR2 YSLEER. Deletions cut 4 bases from V and 6 bases from J, with 18 bases between. The CDR3 has 16 amino acids. CDR3 DNA: TGCGCCAGCAGCCCCGGGACGGACCTTGGCGCCGGGGAGCTGTTTTTT. Its protein is CASSPGTDLGAGELFF.